This T cell receptor (beta chain) was sequenced for a study of blood T cells in healthy people across ages. Notes on this clonotype: The antigen is not known.

The people who gave samples were healthy Caucasians from Russia, aged roughly 6 to 90. Donors each provided ten milliliters of peripheral blood. Germline values: CDR1 SNHLY, CDR2 FYNNEI. The CDR3 loop spans 14 amino acids. Study conclusions and caveats: Donors of long life had a larger count of naive CD4+ cells and greater diversity than aged donors.

Then a second PCR, running about 6 to 12 cycles, was carried out with a sample-barcoded 5' primer and a J-beta primer mix. TCRdb independently ran MiXCR on the 5' RACE reads; one entry per CDR3 protein. There are about 940,000 distinct CDR3 sequences in the sample; 48% occur only once, and around an eighth lies in the top ten. The rearrangement links TRBV2 to TRBJ2-5; D is unresolved. The last part of the DNA fits TRBJ2-7 better; the J call may be wrong. Sequencing input: blood. This clonotype was obtained from a man aged 25 to 40 in good health. CDR3 residues: CASSGGMPPYEQYF. In DNA form, the CDR3 reads TGTGCCAGCAGTGGCGGAATGCCCCCCTACGAGCAGTACTTC.